These T cell receptor beta chains were read from a single sample in a study of cytomegalovirus exposure and HLA in healthy donors. Assay used: immunoSEQ multiplex PCR; TCRdb lists only in-frame clones, some missing. The sample holds 100,000 to 150,000 clones, about four fifths seen once. The sequencing sample was made of PBMCs. These receptor sequences come from a woman in her 50s in good health and CMV-seropositive. Both conserved end residues are part of each CDR3. The D gene is left open where the match is weak. Some rows mark clone size as missing; the rest say once, few, many or name a class of expanded clone.

size	D	V	J	DNA	CDR3
.	.	TRBV7-9	TRBJ2-3	TGTGCCAGCAGCCCAAGAGGAGATACGCAGTATTTT	CASSPRGDTQYF
.	.	TRBV7-3	TRBJ2-1	TGTGCCAGCAGCGCACAGCCTATTCACCGCAATGAGCAGTTCTTC	CASSAQPIHRNEQFF
.	.	TRBV5-1	TRBJ2-6	TGCGCCAGCAGCTTGGGACAGCATTTTAAGTCTGGGGCCAACGTCCTGACTTTC	CASSLGQHFKSGANVLTF
.	.	TRBV4-3	TRBJ2-2	TGCGCCAGCAGCCCACGGGGGACCAACACCGGGGAGCTGTTTTTT	CASSPRGTNTGELFF
few	.	TRBV19	TRBJ2-3	TGTGCCACCAAACTAGCCGACACGCAGTATTTT	CATKLADTQYF
.	TRBD1	TRBV2	TRBJ1-6	TGTGCCAGCAGATGGACAGGGCTGGATTCACCCCTCCACTTT	CASRWTGLDSPLHF
.	.	TRBV6-6	TRBJ1-1	TGTGCCAGCAGTTACGGGAGGGAGGGCGGGGCTTTCTTT	CASSYGREGGAFF
.	TRBD2	TRBV29-1	TRBJ2-7	TGCAGCGTTGGGGAACCGGGACTAGCGGGAGGTGCCTACGAGCAGTACTTC	CSVGEPGLAGGAYEQYF
.	.	TRBV4-1	TRBJ2-3	TGCGCCAGCAGCCAAGGTTTAGCGGAGACAGATACGCAGTATTTT	CASSQGLAETDTQYF
.	.	TRBV5-1	TRBJ1-3	TGCGCCAGCAGCTTGACAGGTTCTGGAAACACCATATATTTT	CASSLTGSGNTIYF
.	.	TRBV4-3	TRBJ2-6	TGCGCCAGCAGCCAAGAGGGGCCTTCTAGTCCTGGGGCCAACGTCCTGACTTTC	CASSQEGPSSPGANVLTF
.	TRBD1	TRBV10-3	TRBJ2-5	TGTGCCATCAGGGACAGGGAAGAGACCCAGTACTTC	CAIRDREETQYF
.	TRBD1	TRBV14	TRBJ2-3	TGTGCCAGCAGCCCATTTGGACAGGGCCCAGATACGCAGTATTTT	CASSPFGQGPDTQYF